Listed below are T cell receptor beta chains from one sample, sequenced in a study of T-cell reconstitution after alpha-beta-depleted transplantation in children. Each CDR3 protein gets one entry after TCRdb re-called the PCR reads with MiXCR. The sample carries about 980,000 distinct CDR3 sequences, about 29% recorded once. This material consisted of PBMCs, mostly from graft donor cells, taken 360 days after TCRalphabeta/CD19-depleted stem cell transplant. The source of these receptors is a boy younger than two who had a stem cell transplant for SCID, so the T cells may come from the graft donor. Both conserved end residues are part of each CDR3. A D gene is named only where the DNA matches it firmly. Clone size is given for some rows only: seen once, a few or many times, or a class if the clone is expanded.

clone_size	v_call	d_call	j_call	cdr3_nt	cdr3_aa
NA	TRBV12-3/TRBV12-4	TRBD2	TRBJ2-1	TGTGCCAGCAGTTTCGCCGGGAGGGGGGCCTACAATGAGCAGTTCTTC	CASSFAGRGAYNEQFF
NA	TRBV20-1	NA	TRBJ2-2	TGCAGTGCCAAGACCACCGGGGAGCTGTTTTTT	CSAKTTGELFF
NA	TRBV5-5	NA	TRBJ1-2	TGTGCCAGCAGCTTGAGCAGGGGCCATGGCTACACCTTC	CASSLSRGHGYTF
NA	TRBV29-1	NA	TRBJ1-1	TGCAGCGTCAAAAGTCCAGGGTTGAACACTGAAGCTTTCTTT	CSVKSPGLNTEAFF
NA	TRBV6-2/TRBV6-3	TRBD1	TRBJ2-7	TGTGCCAGCAGCCCAACCGGGACAGGGCTCGGCGAGCAGTACTTC	CASSPTGTGLGEQYF
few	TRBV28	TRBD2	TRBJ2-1	TGTGCCAGCAGTTTACCCCGACTAGCGGGGTGGAATGAGCAGTTCTTC	CASSLPRLAGWNEQFF
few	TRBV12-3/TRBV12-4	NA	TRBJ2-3	TGTGCCAGCAGCTTCAGGACATCCACAGATACGCAGTATTTT	CASSFRTSTDTQYF
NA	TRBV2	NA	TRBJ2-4	TGTGCCAGCAGCTCAGGGATAAACATTCAGTACTTC	CASSSGINIQYF
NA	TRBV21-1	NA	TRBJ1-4	TGTGCCAGCAGCAAACGGTGGGAGAAGAGAGAAAAACTGTTTTTT	CASSKRWEKREKLFF
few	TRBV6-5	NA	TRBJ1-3	TGTGCCAGCAGTTACGGGGGCGGAGGAAACACCATATATTTT	CASSYGGGGNTIYF
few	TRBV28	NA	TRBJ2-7	TGTGCCAGCAGTGGCCGCGATTGGACAGTCGAGCAGTACTTC	CASSGRDWTVEQYF
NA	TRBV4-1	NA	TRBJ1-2	TGCGCCAGCAGCCAAGATTCAGGGAGCAACTATGGCTACACCTTC	CASSQDSGSNYGYTF
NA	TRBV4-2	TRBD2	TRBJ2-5	TGTGCCAGCAGCCAAGATCGTAGCGGGGGACTTCAAAAGGCCCAGTACTTC	CASSQDRSGGLQKAQYF
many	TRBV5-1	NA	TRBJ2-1	TGCGCCAGCAGCTTGGGGCGGGAAGGCAATGAGCAGTTCTTC	CASSLGREGNEQFF
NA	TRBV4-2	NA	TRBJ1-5	TGTGCCAGCAGCCCCAGTAGTGGGGGGAATCAGCCCCAGCATTTT	CASSPSSGGNQPQHF
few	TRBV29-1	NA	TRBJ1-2	TGCAGCGTTGTGGGTTCATGGGGGCCCTATGGCTACACCTTC	CSVVGSWGPYGYTF
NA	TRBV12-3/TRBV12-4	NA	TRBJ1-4	TGTGCCAGCAGTTCCCGGACAGCTCAAAAGGGTGAAAAACTGTTTTTT	CASSSRTAQKGEKLFF
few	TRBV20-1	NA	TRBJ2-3	TGCAGTGCTAGCCGGGAGACAGATACGCAGTATTTT	CSASRETDTQYF
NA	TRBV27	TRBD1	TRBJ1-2	TGTGCCAGCAGCCCGGGACAGGCGTTCGGCTACACCTTC	CASSPGQAFGYTF
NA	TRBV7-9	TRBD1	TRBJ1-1	TGTGCCAGCACAAGGGGGCGGACTGAAGCTTTCTTT	CASTRGRTEAFF
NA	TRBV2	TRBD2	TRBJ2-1	TGTGCCAGCAGCCCGATACTAGCGGGGGGGCCTAATGAGCAGTTCTTC	CASSPILAGGPNEQFF
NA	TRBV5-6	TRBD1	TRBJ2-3	TGTGCCAGCACCTTACTAAGGGGGCCGGTAATTAGCACAGATACGCAGTATTTT	CASTLLRGPVISTDTQYF
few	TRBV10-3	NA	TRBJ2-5	TGTGCCATCAGGGTGGTTAGCGCCGTCCAAGAGACCCAGTACTTC	CAIRVVSAVQETQYF
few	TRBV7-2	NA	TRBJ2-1	TGTGCCAGCAGCCAAGATGGCACTATCGGCTCCTACAATGAGCAGTTCTTC	CASSQDGTIGSYNEQFF